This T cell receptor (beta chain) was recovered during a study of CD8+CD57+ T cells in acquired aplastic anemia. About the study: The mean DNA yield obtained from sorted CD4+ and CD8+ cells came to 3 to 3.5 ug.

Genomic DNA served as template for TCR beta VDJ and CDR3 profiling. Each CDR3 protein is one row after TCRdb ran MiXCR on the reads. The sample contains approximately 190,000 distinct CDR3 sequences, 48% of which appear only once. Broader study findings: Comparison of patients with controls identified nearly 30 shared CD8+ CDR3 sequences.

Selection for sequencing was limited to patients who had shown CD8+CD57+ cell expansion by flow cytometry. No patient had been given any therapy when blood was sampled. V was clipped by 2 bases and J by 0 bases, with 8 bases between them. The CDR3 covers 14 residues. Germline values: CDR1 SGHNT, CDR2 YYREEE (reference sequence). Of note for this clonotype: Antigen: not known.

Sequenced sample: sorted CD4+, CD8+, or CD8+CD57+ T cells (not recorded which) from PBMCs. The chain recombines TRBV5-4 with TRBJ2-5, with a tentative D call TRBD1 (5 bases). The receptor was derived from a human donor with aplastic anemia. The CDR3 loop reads CASSLRQYQETQYF. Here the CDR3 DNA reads TGTGCCAGCAGCTTAAGACAGTACCAAGAGACCCAGTACTTC.